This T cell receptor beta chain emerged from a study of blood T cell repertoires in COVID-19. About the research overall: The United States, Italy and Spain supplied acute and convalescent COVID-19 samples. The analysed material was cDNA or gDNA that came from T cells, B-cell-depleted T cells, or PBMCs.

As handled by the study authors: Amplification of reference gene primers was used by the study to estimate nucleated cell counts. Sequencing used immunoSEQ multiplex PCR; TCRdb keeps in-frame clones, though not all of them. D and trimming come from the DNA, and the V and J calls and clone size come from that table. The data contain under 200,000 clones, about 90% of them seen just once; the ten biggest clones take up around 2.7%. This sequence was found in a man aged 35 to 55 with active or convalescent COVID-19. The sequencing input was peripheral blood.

DNA for the CDR3: TGTGCCAGCAGTCAGCCGGGACAGGGGCTAATATCCTACGAGCAGTACTTC. Translated: CASSQPGQGLISYEQYF. The gene calls are TRBV2 and TRBJ2-7; 10 positions match TRBD1. After removal of 5 bases from V and 1 base from J, the junction contained 11 bases not matched to a gene. Germline lookup yields CDR1 SNHLY and CDR2 FYNNEI. The CDR3 runs to 17 residues.